Listed below are T cell receptor beta chains from one sample, sequenced in a study of T-cell reconstitution after alpha-beta-depleted transplantation in children. TCRdb reprocessed the PCR reads with MiXCR, giving one entry per CDR3 protein. The sample contains almost 500,000 distinct CDR3 sequences, around 13% of which appear only once. The sample here was PBMCs from the stem cell graft donor, taken from the stem cell graft. The receptors come from a human donor who donated a stem cell graft to a child with combined immunodeficiency. CDR3s include the opening cysteine and the closing phenylalanine or tryptophan. The order of the fields is CDR3 DNA, CDR3 protein, V gene, clone size, D gene, J gene. D genes are given only for firm matches. The size of a clone is reported for some rows only, either as once, few or many, or as a class for expanded clones.

CDR3 DNA: TGTGCCAGCAGTTGGACTCGGAGGGCCGAGCAGTACTTC
CDR3 protein: CASSWTRRAEQYF
V gene: TRBV12-3/TRBV12-4
clone size: few
D gene: .
J gene: TRBJ2-7

CDR3 DNA: TGTGCCAGCAGTTCCCGCCAGAGCTCCTACGAGCAGTACTTC
CDR3 protein: CASSSRQSSYEQYF
V gene: TRBV27
clone size: few
D gene: .
J gene: TRBJ2-7

CDR3 DNA: TGTGCCAGCAGTTACCCACGGGGTAGCGGGGGGCAAGAGACCCAGTACTTC
CDR3 protein: CASSYPRGSGGQETQYF
V gene: TRBV6-5
clone size: many
D gene: TRBD2
J gene: TRBJ2-5

CDR3 DNA: TGTGCCAGCAGTCTGACAGGGGACAATTCACCCCTCCACTTT
CDR3 protein: CASSLTGDNSPLHF
V gene: TRBV28
clone size: many
D gene: TRBD1
J gene: TRBJ1-6

CDR3 DNA: TGCAGTGCTTCCGGGACTCCAGATACTAGCACAGATACGCAGTATTTT
CDR3 protein: CSASGTPDTSTDTQYF
V gene: TRBV20-1
clone size: many
D gene: .
J gene: TRBJ2-3

CDR3 DNA: TGTGCCAGCAGTTTTTTACAGGGTTACGAGCAGTACTTC
CDR3 protein: CASSFLQGYEQYF
V gene: TRBV27
clone size: few
D gene: .
J gene: TRBJ2-7

CDR3 DNA: TGTGCCAGCAGGTACAGGGATGAGGTGCAGTTCTTC
CDR3 protein: CASRYRDEVQFF
V gene: TRBV12-3/TRBV12-4
clone size: many
D gene: .
J gene: TRBJ2-1

CDR3 DNA: TGTGCCAGCAGCTTAGCATCGGCGGCCTACGAGCAGTACTTC
CDR3 protein: CASSLASAAYEQYF
V gene: TRBV7-8
clone size: few
D gene: .
J gene: TRBJ2-7

CDR3 DNA: TGTGCCAGCAGCTTAGATTTGAGATACGAGCAGTACTTC
CDR3 protein: CASSLDLRYEQYF
V gene: TRBV7-9
clone size: .
D gene: .
J gene: TRBJ2-7

CDR3 DNA: TGTGCCAGCAGTACCTGGACTAGCGGGACTGAGACCCAGTACTTC
CDR3 protein: CASSTWTSGTETQYF
V gene: TRBV27
clone size: few
D gene: TRBD2
J gene: TRBJ2-5

CDR3 DNA: TGTGCCAGCAGCGCGGACAGGGAGGAGACCCAGTACTTC
CDR3 protein: CASSADREETQYF
V gene: TRBV9
clone size: .
D gene: TRBD1
J gene: TRBJ2-5

CDR3 DNA: TGTGCCAGCAGTTTAGGGGCAGGGGGCGATCTTAACTACAATGAGCAGTTCTTC
CDR3 protein: CASSLGAGGDLNYNEQFF
V gene: TRBV12-3/TRBV12-4
clone size: many
D gene: TRBD1
J gene: TRBJ2-1

CDR3 DNA: TGCGCCAGCAGCGGCACCTATGGCTACACCTTC
CDR3 protein: CASSGTYGYTF
V gene: TRBV5-1
clone size: .
D gene: .
J gene: TRBJ1-2

CDR3 DNA: TGTGCCAGCAGCTATTCCGGAGAAGAGCAGTTCTTC
CDR3 protein: CASSYSGEEQFF
V gene: TRBV12-3/TRBV12-4
clone size: many
D gene: .
J gene: TRBJ2-1

CDR3 DNA: TGTGCCAGCAGAGTAGCGGGACCCTACAATGAGCAGTTCTTC
CDR3 protein: CASRVAGPYNEQFF
V gene: TRBV12-3/TRBV12-4
clone size: few
D gene: TRBD2
J gene: TRBJ2-1

CDR3 DNA: TGTGCCAGCAGCCAGGCAAGGCCCTCCTACGAGCAGTACTTC
CDR3 protein: CASSQARPSYEQYF
V gene: TRBV12-3/TRBV12-4
clone size: few
D gene: .
J gene: TRBJ2-7

CDR3 DNA: TGCGCCAGCAGCGAGGGACAGGGGGTCTACAATGAGCAGTTCTTC
CDR3 protein: CASSEGQGVYNEQFF
V gene: TRBV4-3
clone size: few
D gene: TRBD1
J gene: TRBJ2-1

CDR3 DNA: TGTGCCAGCAGCCCTACTAGCGGGGGGCTTGGAGATACGCAGTATTTT
CDR3 protein: CASSPTSGGLGDTQYF
V gene: TRBV12-3/TRBV12-4
clone size: few
D gene: TRBD2
J gene: TRBJ2-3

CDR3 DNA: TGCAGCGCTGCCCTGGTTCTACCCCCAGATACGCAGTATTTT
CDR3 protein: CSAALVLPPDTQYF
V gene: TRBV29-1
clone size: .
D gene: .
J gene: TRBJ2-3

CDR3 DNA: TGTGCCAGCAGCTTAGGCCTAGCGGGGGGGGCCCCTCTACGTCAGTTCTTC
CDR3 protein: CASSLGLAGGAPLRQFF
V gene: TRBV7-8
clone size: .
D gene: TRBD2
J gene: TRBJ2-1

CDR3 DNA: TGTGCCAGCAGTGAATGGGACAGGGCTGGAAACACCATATATTTT
CDR3 protein: CASSEWDRAGNTIYF
V gene: TRBV6-1
clone size: .
D gene: TRBD1
J gene: TRBJ1-3

CDR3 DNA: TGTGCCAGCAGCGTAGAGGGGGGATACGACAATGAGCAGTTCTTC
CDR3 protein: CASSVEGGYDNEQFF
V gene: TRBV9
clone size: .
D gene: .
J gene: TRBJ2-1

CDR3 DNA: TGTGCCAGCAGCCAGACCAGGGGAGGAGAGCAGTACTTC
CDR3 protein: CASSQTRGGEQYF
V gene: TRBV7-9
clone size: .
D gene: .
J gene: TRBJ2-7

CDR3 DNA: TGTGCCAGTCACTCTGGGGAGACCCAGTACTTC
CDR3 protein: CASHSGETQYF
V gene: TRBV11-2
clone size: .
D gene: .
J gene: TRBJ2-5

CDR3 DNA: TGTGCCAGCAGTTACCCCGGGACTAGCGGATCCTACGAGCAGTACTTC
CDR3 protein: CASSYPGTSGSYEQYF
V gene: TRBV6-5
clone size: many
D gene: TRBD2
J gene: TRBJ2-7

CDR3 DNA: TGTGCCAGCAGTTGGGGGCCCGGGAGGCATGAGCAGTTCTTC
CDR3 protein: CASSWGPGRHEQFF
V gene: TRBV6-2/TRBV6-3
clone size: many
D gene: .
J gene: TRBJ2-1

CDR3 DNA: TGCGCCAGCAACCTTTGGGGGGAGGGCCGCAATGAGCAGTTCTTC
CDR3 protein: CASNLWGEGRNEQFF
V gene: TRBV10-2
clone size: many
D gene: TRBD2
J gene: TRBJ2-1

CDR3 DNA: TGTGCCAGCAGCTTAGGTTTGGGGGGGCTTAGCTCCTACGAGCAGTACTTC
CDR3 protein: CASSLGLGGLSSYEQYF
V gene: TRBV11-2
clone size: few
D gene: .
J gene: TRBJ2-7

CDR3 DNA: TGTGCCAGCAGTTACTCACAGGGAAAGACTGAAGCTTTCTTT
CDR3 protein: CASSYSQGKTEAFF
V gene: TRBV6-2/TRBV6-3
clone size: .
D gene: .
J gene: TRBJ1-1

CDR3 DNA: TGTGCCAGCAGGCCCAGGGACGGACGGGGGGAGACCCAGTACTTC
CDR3 protein: CASRPRDGRGETQYF
V gene: TRBV7-2
clone size: .
D gene: .
J gene: TRBJ2-5

CDR3 DNA: TGCGCCAGCCAATCGGGCATAACCCGTGAAGCTTTCTTT
CDR3 protein: CASQSGITREAFF
V gene: TRBV10-2
clone size: few
D gene: .
J gene: TRBJ1-1

CDR3 DNA: TGCAGTGCTAGAGATATCCCCCGGGACTCCTACAATGAGCAGTTCTTC
CDR3 protein: CSARDIPRDSYNEQFF
V gene: TRBV20-1
clone size: .
D gene: .
J gene: TRBJ2-1

CDR3 DNA: TGTGCCAGCAGTTTTGGGCAAACCCAGATCTATAATTCACCCCTCCACTTT
CDR3 protein: CASSFGQTQIYNSPLHF
V gene: TRBV27
clone size: .
D gene: .
J gene: TRBJ1-6

CDR3 DNA: TGCAGTGCCAAGCGGGGGTCCAACACAGATACGCAGTATTTT
CDR3 protein: CSAKRGSNTDTQYF
V gene: TRBV20-1
clone size: .
D gene: TRBD2
J gene: TRBJ2-3

CDR3 DNA: TGTGCCAGCAGTTCGGACGGGACATCACCCTACGAGCAGTACTTC
CDR3 protein: CASSSDGTSPYEQYF
V gene: TRBV27
clone size: .
D gene: .
J gene: TRBJ2-7

CDR3 DNA: TGTGCCAGCAGCTTAGGAGGGATCTCTGGGGCCAACGTCCTGACTTTC
CDR3 protein: CASSLGGISGANVLTF
V gene: TRBV7-2
clone size: .
D gene: .
J gene: TRBJ2-6

CDR3 DNA: TGCGCCAGCAGCTTGGCCAAAGGGACTAGCGGAGGTTCCTCTTACAATGAGCAGTTCTTC
CDR3 protein: CASSLAKGTSGGSSYNEQFF
V gene: TRBV5-1
clone size: few
D gene: TRBD2
J gene: TRBJ2-1

CDR3 DNA: TGTGCCAGCAGCTTAGTTCCTAGCGGCAACGAGCAGTACTTC
CDR3 protein: CASSLVPSGNEQYF
V gene: TRBV7-2
clone size: .
D gene: TRBD2
J gene: TRBJ2-7

CDR3 DNA: TGCGCCAGCAGCCAAGGTCTAGTGGGCGCGGGAAACACCATATATTTT
CDR3 protein: CASSQGLVGAGNTIYF
V gene: TRBV4-3
clone size: many
D gene: .
J gene: TRBJ1-3

CDR3 DNA: TGTGCCAGCAGTATGGGGACTAGCGGGAGGGAGAAAAACATTCAGTACTTC
CDR3 protein: CASSMGTSGREKNIQYF
V gene: TRBV12-3/TRBV12-4
clone size: .
D gene: TRBD2
J gene: TRBJ2-4

CDR3 DNA: TGTGCCAGCAGCTTATTGGGCTACAATGAGCAGTTCTTC
CDR3 protein: CASSLLGYNEQFF
V gene: TRBV5-6
clone size: many
D gene: .
J gene: TRBJ2-1

CDR3 DNA: TGTGCCAGCAGCGTAGACACCTTTGGAACAGATACGCAGTATTTT
CDR3 protein: CASSVDTFGTDTQYF
V gene: TRBV9
clone size: few
D gene: .
J gene: TRBJ2-3

CDR3 DNA: TGTGCCAGCGGTTTAGTAGCGGCTGAGACCCAGTACTTC
CDR3 protein: CASGLVAAETQYF
V gene: TRBV12-3/TRBV12-4
clone size: few
D gene: .
J gene: TRBJ2-5

CDR3 DNA: TGTGCCAGCAGTTTGAGGGGGCATGAGCAGTTCTTC
CDR3 protein: CASSLRGHEQFF
V gene: TRBV27
clone size: many
D gene: TRBD1
J gene: TRBJ2-1

CDR3 DNA: TGTGCCAGCAGCTTGTGGGGACAGGTTCGGGGAAACACCATATATTTT
CDR3 protein: CASSLWGQVRGNTIYF
V gene: TRBV5-6
clone size: .
D gene: TRBD1
J gene: TRBJ1-3

CDR3 DNA: TGTGCCAGCAGTCCCCGTCGGGGCGACGGCACAGATACGCAGTATTTT
CDR3 protein: CASSPRRGDGTDTQYF
V gene: TRBV27
clone size: .
D gene: .
J gene: TRBJ2-3

CDR3 DNA: TGTGCCAGCACCCGGGACAGGGGCCACACAGATACGCAGTATTTT
CDR3 protein: CASTRDRGHTDTQYF
V gene: TRBV12-3/TRBV12-4
clone size: many
D gene: TRBD1
J gene: TRBJ2-3